This T cell receptor beta chain stems from a study of shared clonotypes between healthy human individuals. Notes on the study in general: Richness estimates generally favored naive over memory subsets. Only blood samples were collected, and tissue repertoires likely differ.

Every subset had its genomic DNA shared out evenly among several immunoSEQ plates. The table came from immunoSEQ multiplex PCR; TCRdb's copy has only in-frame clones and leaves some out. The repertoire holds some 2,000,000 clones, 90% to 95% seen once, with 0.1% to 0.15% in the top ten. Each donor was a Caucasian adult residing in Nashville, Tennessee. V lost 2 bases, J lost 6 bases, and 3 bases stayed unmatched. From germline, CDR1 is KGHSH and CDR2 LQKENI. This CDR3 has 13 residues. About this clone: Its target is not known.

The V call is TRBV18, the J call TRBJ2-5; 7 nucleotides align to TRBD1. The sequence was obtained from a young man in good health. Sequences were obtained from naive CD4+ T cells sorted from blood. The sample's subset: CD45RA+ positively selected. This CDR3 reads CASSPDRVQTQYF. For the CDR3, the DNA is TGTGCCAGCTCACCAGACAGGGTTCAGACCCAGTACTTC.